This TCR beta chain was obtained from a study of T cell clones after liver transplantation. About the research overall: TCRbeta sequencing after a pre-transplant mixed lymphocyte reaction identified graft-donor-reactive clones, later tracked in post-transplant blood. Third-party-reactive TCRbeta sequences from pre-transplant mixed lymphocyte reactions served as antigen-independent comparators.

Unstimulated PBMCs were sorted into CD3+CD4+ and CD3+CD8+ populations. V dropped 6 bases and J dropped 3 bases, with 14 bases sitting between them. The CDR3 sequence is 14 residues long. Germline V gene sequence: CDR1 LGHNT, CDR2 FRNRAP. This table comes from immunoSEQ multiplex PCR, and its TCRdb copy is limited to in-frame clones, with some not included. The top ten hold about 2.8% of the sample, which has more than 95,000 clones, around 80% seen once. The material sequenced was CD4+ T cells from blood, taken approximately 4 years after liver transplant. The TCR was taken from a human patient who received a liver transplant. The graft donor may have contributed some T cells. The chain uses TRBV12-5 and TRBJ1-1; the D gene is possibly TRBD1 (5 bases). This CDR3 reads CASGGTGGDTEAFF. The CDR3 coding sequence is TGTGCTAGTGGGGGGACGGGCGGAGACACTGAAGCTTTCTTT.